This T cell receptor (beta chain) was observed in a study of T cell responses to AZD1222 COVID-19 vaccine. Study findings and constraints: Clonal diversity was possibly underestimated; the donors were predominantly white British and more often female. Epitopes outside B.1.351 and B.1.1.7 mutated regions reportedly drew nearly half of spike TCRs. Just a handful of people given AZD1222 tested seropositive at baseline. Regions 160-218 and 743-854 held dominance among vaccine-associated CD4 TCRs, which spanned spike.

J lost 4 bases, V lost 1 base, and 7 bases had no gene match. The CDR3 loop spans 16 amino acids. Germline V gene sequence: CDR1 SGHVS, CDR2 FNYEAQ. To note about this clone: Its target is not known.

Assay: immunoSEQ multiplex PCR; the TCRdb copy retains only in-frame clones and omits some. The sample has roughly 200,000 clones, approximately 92% seen once. The source of this sequence is an adult who received the MenACWY meningococcal vaccine as a control. The sample consisted of peripheral blood, taken 28 days after the second dose of the MenACWY control vaccine. The chain has TRBV7-6 and TRBJ2-1; 7 nucleotides line up with TRBD2. In DNA, the CDR3 is TGTGCCAGCAGCTTAGTTGTTCCAGCGGGGTACAATGAGCAGTTCTTC. Amino acid sequence: CASSLVVPAGYNEQFF.